The rows below give T cell receptor beta chains drawn from one sample of a study of blood T cell repertoires in COVID-19. Data came from immunoSEQ multiplex PCR; TCRdb stores just in-frame clones and leaves some out. The table shows 310,000 or so clones, with roughly 90% occurring only once. Source material: peripheral blood. Source of these receptors: a man aged 18 to 30 who had recovered from COVID-19. Both conserved end residues are part of each CDR3. The D gene is left open where the match is weak. The size of a clone is reported for some rows only, either as once, few or many, or as a class for expanded clones.

TRBJ2-1,-,TRBV9,TRBD2,TGTGCCAGCACAGGGCCGGGACTAGCGGGGAGGAATGAGCAGTTCTTC,CASTGPGLAGRNEQFF
TRBJ2-1,once,TRBV9,-,TGTGCCAGCAGCGTAAGGGGAGGAGCGATCCCCTACAATGAGCAGTTCTTC,CASSVRGGAIPYNEQFF
TRBJ1-1,-,TRBV6-5,-,TGTGCCAGCAGTAGCCCCAGGACAGAGAACACTGAAGCTTTCTTT,CASSSPRTENTEAFF
TRBJ2-5,-,TRBV30,TRBD1,TGTGCCTGGAGTCTACAGGGGGAGACCCAGTACTTC,CAWSLQGETQYF
TRBJ1-2,-,TRBV5-6,TRBD1,TGTGCCAGCAGCCCTTGGACAGGGCCCAACTATGGCTACACCTTC,CASSPWTGPNYGYTF
TRBJ1-5,-,TRBV19,TRBD1,TGTGCCAGTAGTATCGCGGACAGGGTCGGCAATCAGCCCCAGCATTTT,CASSIADRVGNQPQHF
TRBJ2-2,-,TRBV7-3,TRBD2,TGTGCCAGCAGCTCGATAGCGGGAGGGAGTATCGGGGAGCTGTTTTTT,CASSSIAGGSIGELFF
TRBJ1-3,-,TRBV5-5,TRBD1,TGTGCCAGCAGCGCGACCGGGACAGAAGGAAACACCATATATTTT,CASSATGTEGNTIYF
TRBJ2-2,once,TRBV4-2,TRBD1,TGTGCCAGCAGCCAAGAATTCGGGACAGAGAACACCGGGGAGCTGTTTTTT,CASSQEFGTENTGELFF
TRBJ1-3,-,TRBV4-2,-,TGTGCCAGCAGCCAAGACTGGGGTAGTAGTGGACAGTTATATTTT,CASSQDWGSSGQLYF
TRBJ1-1,few,TRBV11-2,-,TGTGCCAGCAGCTTGTCGGGGTTGGCTTTCTTT,CASSLSGLAFF
TRBJ2-1,-,TRBV18,-,TGTGCCAGCTCACCCATGGGATTGCAACAGGACAATGAGCAGTTCTTC,CASSPMGLQQDNEQFF
TRBJ1-3,-,TRBV4-3,-,TGCGCCAGCAGCCCCCGGGAGAGGGATGGAAACACCATATATTTT,CASSPRERDGNTIYF
TRBJ2-3,-,TRBV11-3,-,TGTGCCAGCAGCTTAAGAGGCGAAAGCACAGATACGCAGTATTTT,CASSLRGESTDTQYF
TRBJ2-3,-,TRBV10-3,-,TGTGCCATCAGTGAGACTCTCACAGATACGCAGTATTTT,CAISETLTDTQYF
TRBJ1-1,-,TRBV7-6,-,TGTGCCAGCAGCCCAGCCCTACAGGGTATGAACACTGAAGCTTTCTTT,CASSPALQGMNTEAFF
TRBJ2-2,-,TRBV9,TRBD2,TGTGCCAGCAGCGTATCGGTTTGGACTAGCGGTACCGGGGAGCTGTTTTTT,CASSVSVWTSGTGELFF
TRBJ2-5,once,TRBV9,-,TGTGCCAGCAGCGTAGGACCGGACAATCAAGAGACCCAGTACTTC,CASSVGPDNQETQYF
TRBJ1-1,-,TRBV7-3,TRBD1,TGTGCCAGCAGCCTCCGGGACAGGGCCCCTGAAGCTTTCTTT,CASSLRDRAPEAFF
TRBJ1-2,few,TRBV5-4,TRBD1,TGTGCCAGCAGCTTGGAGGACAGGGGGCCGCTTCATGGCTACACCTTC,CASSLEDRGPLHGYTF
TRBJ1-3,-,TRBV7-9,-,TGTGCCAGCAGCCTAGGGGCCTCGCGAGGAAACACCATATATTTT,CASSLGASRGNTIYF
TRBJ1-6,once,TRBV7-9,-,TGTGCCAGCAGCTTAACGGGTAATTCACCCCTCCACTTT,CASSLTGNSPLHF
TRBJ1-1,-,TRBV6-6,TRBD1,TGTGCCAGCAGTCCCGCACTGACAGGGGGGGGAACTGAAGCTTTCTTT,CASSPALTGGGTEAFF
TRBJ2-6,-,TRBV10-3,-,TGTGCCATCAGTGAGTCAATCGGGGACACTTCACCCTCTGGGGCCAACGTCCTGACTTTC,CAISESIGDTSPSGANVLTF
TRBJ1-2,-,TRBV7-9,-,TGTGCCAGCAGCTTAGAGCTCGTTAACTATGGCTACACCTTC,CASSLELVNYGYTF